What follows describes a single T cell receptor (beta chain). Only in-frame clones appear in the TCRdb table, and some are missing; sequencing was by immunoSEQ multiplex PCR. The sample yields a few million clones, approximately 92% seen once. This entry comes from a study of shared clonotypes between healthy human individuals. Study-wide background: Aged 18 to 49, the donors were a couple of women and a few men.

The V end lost 6 bases, the J end lost 3 bases, and 6 bases lay between the germline ends. Germline V gene sequence: CDR1 MNHEY, CDR2 SVGAGI. The CDR3 has 11 residues. The chain couples TRBV6-5 to TRBJ2-7; D is unresolved. This TCR was recovered from a man between 18 and 35 years old in good health. The sample consisted of naive CD4+ T cells sorted from blood. Subset noted: CD45RA+ positively selected. The CDR3 DNA reads TGTGCCAGCAGAGGATTCTACGAGCAGTACTTC. Translating gives CASRGFYEQYF.